This TCR beta chain was identified during a study of shared clonotypes between healthy human individuals (TCRdb year 2020). About the study as a whole: The cohort included a few men and a couple of women between 18 and 49 years of age. For each donor, three plates each were used for CD4 naive and CD4 memory, two plates were used for CD8 naive, and one plate was used for CD8 memory. To estimate repertoire size and how much clonotype sharing occurs between individuals, the study deeply sequenced the blood TCR repertoires of roughly 5 healthy adults. Libraries were prepared and TCR repertoires were sequenced by different laboratories using diverse techniques, in order to increase sequencing depth and limit assay-specific biases. Between about 0.8 and 9 billion PBMCs per donor were obtained by leukapheresis. Broader findings and caveats from the paper: About 4.5% of naive CD4, 3.5% of naive CD8, about 2.5% of memory CD4, and roughly 0.4% of memory CD8 clonotypes were shared across several donors. Sampling was restricted to blood, and TCR repertoires in tissue are likely to differ from TCR repertoires in blood. Estimated clonotype richness was generally larger for naive than for memory subsets. Compared with non-shared clonotypes, clonotypes shared by all four sorted-subset donors had higher generation probabilities. Because the study included a small number of donors, the genetic and exposure-history diversity represented was limited. Rarefaction of sorted-subset datasets indicated incomplete sequencing despite the large sequencing depth. Pairwise subsampling led to the expectation that sequencing depth would affect the degree of clonotype sharing among donors.

According to the germline V gene (reference sequence), CDR1 reads SEHNR and CDR2 reads FQNEAQ. The CDR3 runs 14 residues from the cysteine to the phenylalanine. Only the CDR3 DNA stays, 42 bases, in frame from base 1. Trimming removed 5 bases from V and 2 bases from J, leaving 13 bases between the germline ends. TCR CDR3 regions were amplified from genomic DNA by multiplex PCR using the deep immunoSEQ assay. Genomic DNA extracted from each cell subset was distributed evenly over all wells of several immunoSEQ 96-well plates, and each plate served as one replicate. For sorted subsets, approximately 0.2 ug of genomic DNA, equivalent to around 30,000 T cell genomes, went into each replicate PCR. The purified libraries were quantified using a Qubit 3.0 fluorometer, sized with a Bioanalyzer 2100, and then quantified again using the KAPA Library Quantification kit. Every immunoSEQ 96-well plate was sequenced on a separate single-read 150-cycle Illumina NextSeq 550 flow cell. Concerning the study's data processing: The immunoSEQ output contained only junctional sequences without quality scores, so filtering could not match that applied to full-length reads. To assign V/J genes and CDR3, sequences were annotated against IMGT germline references using PyIR, a Python wrapper for IgBLAST v1.9. Reads were removed for weak V/J assignments (E-value above 1e-6), missing CDR3, stop codons, out-of-frame junctions, or ambiguous translated residues. V3J clonotypes were defined as sequences sharing the same inferred V gene, J gene, and CDR3 amino acid sequence. The percentage overlap between two repertoires was calculated by dividing the number of shared unique clonotypes by the size of the smaller repertoire. RTK rarefaction, the Chao1 estimator, and Recon v2.1 estimates of unobserved clonotypes were used to assess repertoire richness. OLGA was used to compute generation probabilities for all TCRbeta clonotypes that the gDNA method yielded from a handful of donors. TCRdb holds this immuneACCESS table with in-frame rearrangements only. Some clones are missing; in checked studies, unresolved V genes explain under half, and the rest has no known cause. The V and J calls and clone size were taken over from that table, and D and trimming were inferred from the DNA. The sample yields 2 million or so clones; around 95% were counted once. Under 0.15% of the sample lies in the top ten.

The donors were healthy, HIV-negative adults with no recently reported acute infections or vaccinations. Every donor was a Caucasian adult residing in Nashville, Tennessee, USA. CD4+ T cells were enriched through magnetic negative selection, after which naive cells were positively selected on CD45RA and the remaining negative fraction served as the memory subset. Blood was collected by leukapheresis, and PBMCs were isolated by Ficoll-Histopaque density gradient centrifugation and then cryopreserved in liquid nitrogen vapor phase. Analytical flow cytometry was used to check the purity and quantity of every magnetically sorted T cell population. Genomic DNA was isolated from every sorted fraction and measured by UV absorbance on a Nanodrop 2000c. Remarks on this clone: Its antigen is currently not known. Base quality data are lacking; no much larger clone is found one base away.

The source material was naive CD4+ T cells sorted from blood. The sample's cell subset or site label, decoded: CD45RA+ positively selected. The chain is assembled from TRBV7-9 and TRBJ2-7; perhaps TRBD2 is the D gene, with 6 bases matching. This clonotype originated in a man aged 18 to 35 in good health. The nucleotides read TGTGCCAGCAGCACCCCCGGGACTCCCTACGAGCAGTACTTC. Its translation is CASSTPGTPYEQYF.